Listed below are T cell receptor beta chains from one sample, sequenced in a study of blood T cell repertoires in COVID-19. Sequenced by immunoSEQ multiplex PCR; TCRdb stores in-frame clones only, minus some. This table holds 140,000 to 150,000 clones, about nine tenths found once. Sequencing was carried out using peripheral blood. These receptors were obtained from a man aged 50 to 59 who had recovered from COVID-19. The CDR3 runs from the conserved cysteine through the conserved F or W. Fields, in order: clone size, V gene, D gene, J gene, CDR3 DNA, CDR3 protein. A D gene is named only where the DNA matches it firmly. Not all rows give a size; the values are once, few, many and, for expanded clones, a class.

abundance: -; v_gene: TRBV19; d_gene: TRBD2; j_gene: TRBJ2-7; CDR3nt: TGTGCCAGTAGTTGGGGAGGGCCCTACGAGCAGTACTTC; CDR3aa: CASSWGGPYEQYF
abundance: -; v_gene: TRBV6-2/TRBV6-3; d_gene: TRBD2; j_gene: TRBJ2-3; CDR3nt: TGTGCCAGCAGCTTCACGACCGGACTAGCGTCGGCAGATACGCAGTATTTT; CDR3aa: CASSFTTGLASADTQYF
abundance: -; v_gene: TRBV7-6; d_gene: -; j_gene: TRBJ2-7; CDR3nt: TGTGCCAGCCAACCGACAAGCGGGCCCTACGAGCAGTACTTC; CDR3aa: CASQPTSGPYEQYF
abundance: -; v_gene: TRBV7-8; d_gene: TRBD2; j_gene: TRBJ2-3; CDR3nt: TGTGCCAGCAGCTTAGGCGGGGGGAGAGGCACAGATACGCAGTATTTT; CDR3aa: CASSLGGGRGTDTQYF
abundance: -; v_gene: TRBV10-3; d_gene: TRBD2; j_gene: TRBJ2-1; CDR3nt: TGTGCCATCAGTGGCTCCGGGACTAGCGGGGGGGCCTCCTACAATGAGCAGTTCTTC; CDR3aa: CAISGSGTSGGASYNEQFF
abundance: -; v_gene: TRBV9; d_gene: -; j_gene: TRBJ1-2; CDR3nt: TGTGCCAGCAGCGTAAGGGGTACTAACTATGGCTACACCTTC; CDR3aa: CASSVRGTNYGYTF
abundance: -; v_gene: TRBV29-1; d_gene: TRBD1; j_gene: TRBJ2-5; CDR3nt: TGCAGCGTCTTACAGGGGGCCCGGGAGACCCAGTACTTC; CDR3aa: CSVLQGARETQYF
abundance: -; v_gene: TRBV30; d_gene: -; j_gene: TRBJ2-2; CDR3nt: TGTGCCTGGAGGCGACTAGCGAACACCGGGGAGCTGTTTTTT; CDR3aa: CAWRRLANTGELFF
abundance: -; v_gene: TRBV6-1; d_gene: -; j_gene: TRBJ2-6; CDR3nt: TGTGCCAGCAGGGACAGCTCTGGGGCCAACGTCCTGACTTTC; CDR3aa: CASRDSSGANVLTF
abundance: -; v_gene: TRBV19; d_gene: -; j_gene: TRBJ1-6; CDR3nt: TGTGCCAGTACCCCGAGGCGGGGGACGAATAATTCACCCCTCCACTTT; CDR3aa: CASTPRRGTNNSPLHF
abundance: -; v_gene: TRBV7-3; d_gene: TRBD1; j_gene: TRBJ2-5; CDR3nt: TGTGCCAGCAGCTCAACAGGGGGCTCAGGGGAGACCCAGTACTTC; CDR3aa: CASSSTGGSGETQYF
abundance: once; v_gene: TRBV5-1; d_gene: -; j_gene: TRBJ2-1; CDR3nt: TGCGCCAGCAGCTGGACCTCCGGCGCGGGGGCCGCCCAGTGGCGGCAGTTCTTC; CDR3aa: CASSWTSGAGAAQWRQFF
abundance: -; v_gene: TRBV9; d_gene: -; j_gene: TRBJ1-2; CDR3nt: TGTGCCAGCAGCCCTCGGGAGATTGGCACCTTC; CDR3aa: CASSPREIGTF
abundance: -; v_gene: TRBV19; d_gene: TRBD1; j_gene: TRBJ2-6; CDR3nt: TGTGCCAGTAGAGACAGGGTGGGGGCCAACGTCCTGACTTTC; CDR3aa: CASRDRVGANVLTF
abundance: -; v_gene: TRBV6-5; d_gene: -; j_gene: TRBJ1-5; CDR3nt: TGTGCCAGCAGTCCCTACACAGGGTCCGGGCAGCCCCAGCATTTT; CDR3aa: CASSPYTGSGQPQHF
abundance: -; v_gene: TRBV25-1; d_gene: -; j_gene: TRBJ2-5; CDR3nt: TGTGCCAGCAGTGAATATATTCAAACAGCACAGACCCAGTACTTC; CDR3aa: CASSEYIQTAQTQYF
abundance: once; v_gene: TRBV19; d_gene: -; j_gene: TRBJ1-5; CDR3nt: TGTGCCAGTAGTCGGGCAGGGGATAGCAATCAGCCCCAGCATTTT; CDR3aa: CASSRAGDSNQPQHF
abundance: -; v_gene: TRBV19; d_gene: -; j_gene: TRBJ1-1; CDR3nt: TGTGCCAGTAGTGATCAGGGGAACACTGAAGCTTTCTTT; CDR3aa: CASSDQGNTEAFF
abundance: -; v_gene: TRBV27; d_gene: -; j_gene: TRBJ1-6; CDR3nt: TGTGCCAGCAGTTTAGAAGGATTGGGGCAGGGGCGGTCACCCCTCCACTTT; CDR3aa: CASSLEGLGQGRSPLHF
abundance: -; v_gene: TRBV11-3; d_gene: -; j_gene: TRBJ1-2; CDR3nt: TGTGCCAGCAGCCTGGCCGGAGGAGCGGGCTACACCTTC; CDR3aa: CASSLAGGAGYTF
abundance: -; v_gene: TRBV2; d_gene: -; j_gene: TRBJ1-1; CDR3nt: TGTGCAGCGGCCCTGGGATTCAACACTGAAGCTTTCTTT; CDR3aa: CAAALGFNTEAFF
abundance: -; v_gene: TRBV2; d_gene: -; j_gene: TRBJ2-1; CDR3nt: TGTGCCAGCAGTGTCCAGGGTAAAGTCTACAATGAGCAGTTCTTC; CDR3aa: CASSVQGKVYNEQFF
abundance: -; v_gene: TRBV7-9; d_gene: TRBD1; j_gene: TRBJ2-7; CDR3nt: TGTGCCAGCAGCTTATCGCCTGGACAGGGGGGATCCTACGAGCAGTACTTC; CDR3aa: CASSLSPGQGGSYEQYF
abundance: -; v_gene: TRBV7-3; d_gene: -; j_gene: TRBJ1-2; CDR3nt: TGTGCCAGCAGCCCCTGGCAGAAAACTAACTATGGCTACACCTTC; CDR3aa: CASSPWQKTNYGYTF
abundance: -; v_gene: TRBV7-9; d_gene: TRBD1; j_gene: TRBJ1-2; CDR3nt: TGTGCCAGCAGCCCTCCGGGACAGGGGGTCTATGGCTACACCTTC; CDR3aa: CASSPPGQGVYGYTF
abundance: once; v_gene: TRBV29-1; d_gene: -; j_gene: TRBJ1-3; CDR3nt: TGCAGCGGGCAAGCGGGAAACACCATATATTTT; CDR3aa: CSGQAGNTIYF
abundance: -; v_gene: TRBV18; d_gene: TRBD1; j_gene: TRBJ2-7; CDR3nt: TGTGCCAGCTCACCACTTCAGGGGGCAGGATACGAGCAGTACTTC; CDR3aa: CASSPLQGAGYEQYF
abundance: -; v_gene: TRBV5-6; d_gene: -; j_gene: TRBJ1-1; CDR3nt: TGTGCCAGCAGTTTCGTCCAGGCCCAAAGAATGAACACTGAAGCTTTCTTT; CDR3aa: CASSFVQAQRMNTEAFF
abundance: -; v_gene: TRBV6-4; d_gene: TRBD1; j_gene: TRBJ1-2; CDR3nt: TGTGCCAGCAGGGGACAGGGAGTTCATGGCTACACCTTC; CDR3aa: CASRGQGVHGYTF
abundance: -; v_gene: TRBV30; d_gene: -; j_gene: TRBJ2-1; CDR3nt: TGTGCCTGGAGTGTAAGCCTGGACAATGAGCAGTTCTTC; CDR3aa: CAWSVSLDNEQFF
abundance: -; v_gene: TRBV19; d_gene: TRBD1; j_gene: TRBJ1-5; CDR3nt: TGTGCCAGTAGTAACAGGGGCATCAATCAGCCCCAGCATTTT; CDR3aa: CASSNRGINQPQHF
abundance: few; v_gene: TRBV7-9; d_gene: TRBD2; j_gene: TRBJ2-3; CDR3nt: TGTGCCAGCAGCTTTAGCGGGGCCACAGATACGCAGTATTTT; CDR3aa: CASSFSGATDTQYF
abundance: -; v_gene: TRBV3-1/TRBV3-2; d_gene: TRBD2; j_gene: TRBJ2-3; CDR3nt: TGTGCCAGCAGCAACACCTGGCGGGGGGGCCCCACAGATACGCAGTATTTT; CDR3aa: CASSNTWRGGPTDTQYF
abundance: -; v_gene: TRBV19; d_gene: TRBD1; j_gene: TRBJ2-2; CDR3nt: TGTGCCAGTAGTCCCACAGGGGTCACCGGGGAGCTGTTTTTT; CDR3aa: CASSPTGVTGELFF
abundance: -; v_gene: TRBV19; d_gene: -; j_gene: TRBJ2-2; CDR3nt: TGTGCCAGTAGTATTACAGGCCCAGGGACCGGGGAGCTGTTTTTT; CDR3aa: CASSITGPGTGELFF
abundance: -; v_gene: TRBV2; d_gene: TRBD2; j_gene: TRBJ2-3; CDR3nt: TGTGCCAGCAGAACCCAGGGCGGGGGGCACACAGATACGCAGTATTTT; CDR3aa: CASRTQGGGHTDTQYF
abundance: -; v_gene: TRBV5-1; d_gene: TRBD1; j_gene: TRBJ2-7; CDR3nt: TGCGCCAGCAGCTTGTTACAGGGGGGAAAGCAGTACTTC; CDR3aa: CASSLLQGGKQYF
abundance: once; v_gene: TRBV4-2; d_gene: -; j_gene: TRBJ1-4; CDR3nt: TGTGCCAGCAGCCAAGTCGGACAAGGTGAAAAACTGTTTTTT; CDR3aa: CASSQVGQGEKLFF
abundance: few; v_gene: TRBV3-1/TRBV3-2; d_gene: -; j_gene: TRBJ1-2; CDR3nt: TGTGCCAGCAGCCAAGAGCCACAGATCTATGGCTACACCTTC; CDR3aa: CASSQEPQIYGYTF
abundance: -; v_gene: TRBV18; d_gene: TRBD1; j_gene: TRBJ1-5; CDR3nt: TGTGCCAGCTCACCGGCGCAGAGGACAGGGGGTACTCAGCCCCAGCATTTT; CDR3aa: CASSPAQRTGGTQPQHF
abundance: -; v_gene: TRBV3-1/TRBV3-2; d_gene: -; j_gene: TRBJ1-3; CDR3nt: TGTGCCAGCAGCCCCCTTATGAATACAGGGTTAGGAAACACCATATATTTT; CDR3aa: CASSPLMNTGLGNTIYF
abundance: -; v_gene: TRBV6-6; d_gene: TRBD1; j_gene: TRBJ1-5; CDR3nt: TGTGCCAGCAGTCGAATCGACAGGGACAATCAGCCCCAGCATTTT; CDR3aa: CASSRIDRDNQPQHF
abundance: few; v_gene: TRBV6-5; d_gene: TRBD1; j_gene: TRBJ1-1; CDR3nt: TGTGCCAGCACCGACAGGGGTGGTGAGGCTGAAGCTTTCTTT; CDR3aa: CASTDRGGEAEAFF
abundance: -; v_gene: TRBV9; d_gene: -; j_gene: TRBJ2-5; CDR3nt: TGTGCCAGCAGCGTAGCGGCGGGCGTAATCCCCGAGACCCAGTACTTC; CDR3aa: CASSVAAGVIPETQYF
abundance: -; v_gene: TRBV6-1; d_gene: TRBD1; j_gene: TRBJ1-1; CDR3nt: TGTGCCAGCAGTGAACCGGTTTCCAGGGGGACTGAAGCTTTCTTT; CDR3aa: CASSEPVSRGTEAFF
abundance: -; v_gene: TRBV5-4; d_gene: -; j_gene: TRBJ1-2; CDR3nt: TGTGCCAGCAGCTTGGAAACGGGACAAAACTATGGCTACACCTTC; CDR3aa: CASSLETGQNYGYTF
abundance: -; v_gene: TRBV10-1; d_gene: TRBD2; j_gene: TRBJ2-1; CDR3nt: TGCGCCAGCAGTGGAGCTTTACTAGCGGGGGGGGGCTTTGAGCAGTTCTTC; CDR3aa: CASSGALLAGGGFEQFF